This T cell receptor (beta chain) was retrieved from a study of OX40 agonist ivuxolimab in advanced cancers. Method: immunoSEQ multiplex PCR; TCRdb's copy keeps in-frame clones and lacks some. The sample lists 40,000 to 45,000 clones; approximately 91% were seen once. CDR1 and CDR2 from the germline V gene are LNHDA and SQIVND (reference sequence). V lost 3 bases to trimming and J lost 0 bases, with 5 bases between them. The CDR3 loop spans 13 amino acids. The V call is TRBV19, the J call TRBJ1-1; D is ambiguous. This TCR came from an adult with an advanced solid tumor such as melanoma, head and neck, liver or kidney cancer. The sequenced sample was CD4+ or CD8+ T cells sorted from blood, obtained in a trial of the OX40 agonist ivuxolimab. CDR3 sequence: CASSMAMNTEAFF. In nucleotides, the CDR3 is TGTGCCAGTAGTATGGCGATGAACACTGAAGCTTTCTTT.